The 29 T cell receptor beta chains below were found in one sample sequenced in a study of T-cell reconstitution after alpha-beta-depleted transplantation in children. TCRbeta library construction was performed incorporating unique molecular identifiers. TCRdb re-derived calls from the PCR reads in MiXCR, one entry per CDR3 protein. Of 200,000 or so distinct CDR3 sequences listed, about 8.2% are singletons. The sequencing used PBMCs, mostly from graft donor cells, collected 360 days after TCRalphabeta/CD19-depleted stem cell transplant. Every receptor here comes from a male patient between 2 and 9 years old who had a stem cell transplant for acute myeloid leukemia, so the T cells may come from the graft donor.

This clonotype was counted many times. The chain uses TRBV27 and TRBJ2-1, with 9 bases lining up with TRBD2. J was trimmed by 8 bases and V by 1 base; bases with no gene match: 3. Germline V gives CDR1 MNHEY, CDR2 SMNVEV (reference sequence). The CDR3 loop spans 14 amino acids. The CDR3 reads CASSLYLAGYEQFF. CDR3 nucleotide sequence: TGTGCCAGCAGTTTATACCTAGCGGGGTATGAGCAGTTCTTC.

This chain uses TRBV4-1 with TRBJ1-5; possibly TRBD1 for D (5 bases). Germline values: CDR1 MGHRA, CDR2 YSYEKL. There are 15 residues in the CDR3. V lost 0 bases, J lost 2 bases, and 8 bases lay in between. DNA for the CDR3: TGCGCCAGCAGCCAAGATCCCAGGGGCAATCAGCCCCAGCATTTT. It specifies CASSQDPRGNQPQHF.

This clonotype was counted only a few times. The chain has TRBV4-1 and TRBJ1-1; D is unresolved. Trimming removed 1 base at V and 8 bases at J, with 11 bases between. CDR1 is MGHRA and CDR2 is YSYEKL in the germline V gene. This CDR3 spans 13 amino acids. Here the CDR3 DNA reads TGCGCCAGCAGCCAAGGTTGGGTAACCGAAGCTTTCTTT. It codes for CASSQGWVTEAFF.

This clonotype was counted a few times. The chain joins TRBV7-9 to TRBJ2-7; D is undetermined. Trimming removed 3 bases at V and 0 bases at J, with 6 bases between. Per germline, CDR1 SEHNR and CDR2 FQNEAQ (reference sequence). CDR3 length equals 13 residues. The DNA of the CDR3 is TGTGCCAGCAGCTTTATGGTCTCCTACGAGCAGTACTTC. This codes for CASSFMVSYEQYF.

The chain uses TRBV5-6 and TRBJ2-6; D is possibly TRBD1 (5 bases). The CDR3 covers 14 residues. V was cut by 2 bases and J by 4 bases, with 7 bases left in between. Germline CDR1 is SGHDT and CDR2 is YYEEEE. CDR3 sequence: CASSLGVGANVLTF. CDR3 in DNA: TGTGCCAGCAGCTTAGGGGTAGGGGCCAACGTCCTGACTTTC.

Many counts were recorded for this clonotype. The rearrangement links TRBV6-1 to TRBJ2-2, with D possibly matching TRBD1 (6 bases). The CDR3 runs 15 residues. The V end was cut by 4 bases, the J end by 4 bases, with 13 bases between. Per the germline V gene, CDR1 is MNHNS and CDR2 is SASEGT. The CDR3 DNA is TGTGCCAGCAGTGTTTTGCAGGGGCCCACCGGGGAGCTGTTTTTT. Its protein product is CASSVLQGPTGELFF.

The chain carries TRBV6-5 and TRBJ1-1; D is uncertain. This CDR3 comprises 13 residues. The V gene's germline CDR1 is MNHEY and CDR2 SVGAGI. V was cut by 0 bases and J by 4 bases, with 6 bases left in between. The DNA for the CDR3 is TGTGCCAGCAGTTACTCGGATTCCACTGAAGCTTTCTTT. It encodes CASSYSDSTEAFF.

This clonotype was detected many times. The chain uses TRBV2 and TRBJ2-5, with D unclear. V lost 1 base to trimming and J lost 3 bases, with 9 bases between them. Per the germline V gene, CDR1 is SNHLY and CDR2 is FYNNEI. This CDR3 is 14 amino acids long. The CDR3 DNA follows: TGTGCCAGCAGTGAAGAGGCAGCCAAAGAGACCCAGTACTTC. Its protein product is CASSEEAAKETQYF.

This clonotype was found many times. The chain is built from TRBV10-3 and TRBJ1-1, with TRBD1 matching 7 bases. V lost 10 bases and J lost 5; bases outside the gene matches: 13. The CDR3 has 14 amino acids. CDR1 is ENHRY and CDR2 is SYGVKD in the germline V gene. CDR3 coding DNA: TGTGCCACCTCGGGACAGCCCCTGGGGACTGAAGCTTTCTTT. Encoded protein: CATSGQPLGTEAFF.

Only a few counts were recorded for this clonotype. The rearrangement uses TRBV7-2 and TRBJ2-7; D remains unclear. V was shortened by 5 bases and J by 0 bases, with 14 bases between the two germline ends. Germline-derived CDR1 and CDR2 are SGHTA and FQGNSA. CDR3 length equals 15 residues. The CDR3 bases are TGTGCCAGCAGCGTAGGAGTGTCTATCTCCTACGAGCAGTACTTC. This translates into CASSVGVSISYEQYF.

The chain joins TRBV5-6 to TRBJ2-1, with D uncertain. The germline V and J ends were trimmed by 6 bases and 3 bases, with 13 bases remaining between them. From germline, CDR1 is SGHDT and CDR2 YYEEEE. The CDR3 has 14 residues. The CDR3 sequence is CASTGRAIYNEQFF. As DNA, the CDR3 is TGTGCCAGCACCGGACGAGCGATCTACAATGAGCAGTTCTTC. The complete variable domain, with remaining parts taken from reference TRBV5-6 and TRBJ2-1, reads DAGVTQSPTHLIKTRGQQVTLRCSPKSGHDTVSWYQQALGQGPQFIFQYYEEEERQRGNFPDRFSGHQFPNYSSELNVNALLLGDSALYLCASTGRAIYNEQFFGPGTRLTVL.

This clonotype has just a few counts. This chain links TRBV7-2 with TRBJ1-2; 8 positions agree with TRBD1. The V and J ends lost 1 base and 3 bases, in that order; junction bases with no gene match: 4. The germline V gene has CDR1 SGHTA and CDR2 FQGNSA. The CDR3 is 15 residues long. The CDR3 DNA is TGTGCCAGCAGCTTAGTGGCAGGGGGCGACTATGGCTACACCTTC. Translation: CASSLVAGGDYGYTF.

This clonotype was detected a few times. The chain is built from TRBV4-3 and TRBJ2-7, with D unresolved. The CDR3 length is 13 residues. Deletions cut 4 bases from V and 3 bases from J, with 10 bases between. Per germline, CDR1 LGHNA and CDR2 YSLEER. The CDR3 DNA is TGCGCCAGCAGCCCCGGAGTGGGCTACGAGCAGTACTTC. Protein: CASSPGVGYEQYF.

The rearrangement uses TRBV3-1 and TRBJ1-1; 9 positions match TRBD1. The CDR3 totals 16 residues. Germline CDR1 reads LGHDT; CDR2 reads YNNKEL (reference sequence). Trimming at V came to 5 bases and at J to 3 bases, leaving 10 bases not matched to a gene. Here the CDR3 DNA reads TGTGCCAGCAGCGTAGGGACAGGGCCCACCGACACTGAAGCTTTCTTT. Its protein is CASSVGTGPTDTEAFF. Filled out from reference TRBV3-1 and TRBJ1-1, the complete variable domain reads DTAVSQTPKYLVTQMGNDKSIKCEQNLGHDTMYWYKQDSKKFLKIMFSYNNKELIINETVPNRFSPKSPDKAHLNLHINSLELGDSAVYFCASSVGTGPTDTEAFFGQGTRLTVV.

The chain couples TRBV7-2 to TRBJ2-2, with a tentative D call TRBD2 (7 bases). Between the trimmed V and J ends, which lost 7 bases and 4 bases, there was a span of 19 bases. The CDR3 spans 16 residues. Germline loops: CDR1 SGHTA, CDR2 FQGNSA. In DNA form, the CDR3 reads TGTGCCAGCACCCCTCAGCTGGGGGGGCGCACCGGGGAGCTGTTTTTT. Its translation: CASTPQLGGRTGELFF.

This clonotype showed up just a few times. The chain has TRBV3-1 and TRBJ2-5; D is unresolved. CDR3 length equals 14 residues. Germline V gene data show CDR1 as LGHDT and CDR2 as YNNKEL (reference sequence). Trimming removed 0 bases at V and 1 base at J, with 6 bases between. The CDR3, as DNA: TGTGCCAGCAGCCAAGAAAGACTCCAAGAGACCCAGTACTTC. Its protein is CASSQERLQETQYF.

This chain uses TRBV2 with TRBJ2-1; 10 nucleotides line up with TRBD2. After removal of 6 bases from V and 6 bases from J, the junction contained 8 bases not matched to a gene. Germline V gene lookup returns CDR1 SNHLY and CDR2 FYNNEI. The CDR3 length is 15 residues. Written as DNA, the CDR3 is TGTGCCAGCAGGAGCGGGGGGGCCCTCTCCAATGAGCAGTTCTTC. Its translation is CASRSGGALSNEQFF.

The CDR3 protein is CASSLAGTAGELFF. The CDR3 bases are TGCGCCAGCAGCTTGGCCGGGACCGCGGGAGAGCTGTTTTTT. The chain couples TRBV5-1 to TRBJ2-2, with D perhaps matching TRBD2 (6 bases). V dropped 0 bases and J dropped 11 bases, with 14 bases sitting between them. The germline V gene encodes CDR1 SGHRS and CDR2 YFSETQ. The length of the CDR3 is 14 residues.

This clonotype was detected a few times. The chain employs TRBV9 and TRBJ2-7; 7 bases fit TRBD2. Germline V lookup: CDR1 SGDLS, CDR2 YYNGEE. V shed 4 bases, J shed 2 bases, and the junction held 12 bases outside the gene matches. The CDR3 totals 16 residues. The CDR3, as DNA: TGTGCCAGCAGCCCGGGGACTACCCTCACCGCCTACGAGCAGTACTTC. This gives the protein CASSPGTTLTAYEQYF.

This clonotype was recorded many times. The rearrangement joins TRBV10-3 to TRBJ2-1, with D possibly being TRBD1 (5 bases). Trimming pared 7 bases from V and 3 bases from J, leaving 10 bases between. The CDR3 consists of 13 residues. Germline V lookup: CDR1 ENHRY, CDR2 SYGVKD. CDR3 coding DNA: TGTGCCATCAAGAGGCAGGGCTACAATGAGCAGTTCTTC. Protein sequence: CAIKRQGYNEQFF.

Many counts were recorded for this clonotype. The rearrangement joins TRBV9 to TRBJ2-2; D gene ambiguous. With 0 bases removed from V and 0 bases from J, the gap between germline ends came to 6 bases. This CDR3 is built from 15 residues. Germline V lookup: CDR1 SGDLS, CDR2 YYNGEE. The CDR3 DNA reads TGTGCCAGCAGCGTAGGTCAAGCGAACACCGGGGAGCTGTTTTTT. It translates to CASSVGQANTGELFF.

The chain employs TRBV3-1 and TRBJ1-1, with 9 bases that match TRBD1. The ends lost 5 bases at V and 4 bases at J; junction bases unmatched: 5. This CDR3 contains 14 residues. Germline CDR1 and CDR2: LGHDT and YNNKEL (reference sequence). CDR3 amino acids: CASSRTGASTEAFF. CDR3 coding DNA: TGTGCCAGCAGCAGGACAGGGGCGAGCACTGAAGCTTTCTTT.

This clonotype was seen a few times. This rearrangement joins TRBV4-1 to TRBJ2-3, with D tentatively TRBD1 (5 bases). Germline V CDR1 and CDR2: MGHRA, YSYEKL. There are 16 residues in the CDR3. The V gene lost 0 bases and the J gene lost 0 bases, with 10 bases spanning the gap. In nucleotides, the CDR3 is TGCGCCAGCAGCCAAGAGCAGGCAGGGAGCACAGATACGCAGTATTTT. The encoded protein is CASSQEQAGSTDTQYF.

This clonotype has only a few counts. This chain connects TRBV5-1 to TRBJ2-3, with 8 positions matching TRBD2. The CDR3 is made up of 14 amino acids. Germline CDR1 and CDR2: SGHRS and YFSETQ. The J segment lost 6 bases and the V segment lost 4 bases, leaving 7 bases of the junction unmatched. CDR3 coding DNA: TGCGCCAGCAGCATCGAGCGGGGGATTGATACGCAGTATTTT. Amino acids: CASSIERGIDTQYF.

This clonotype was counted many times. The chain carries TRBV20-1 and TRBJ2-3, with D perhaps TRBD2 (7 bases). In germline, CDR1 is DFQATT, CDR2 SNEGSKA (reference sequence). V was shortened by 6 bases and J by 1 base, with 11 bases between the two germline ends. This CDR3 has 13 residues. Here the CDR3 reads CSAEGGGTDTQYF. The CDR3 bases are TGCAGTGCAGAAGGGGGGGGCACAGATACGCAGTATTTT.

This clonotype was counted at least ten times. This chain joins TRBV6-6 and TRBJ1-2; 7 bases are shared with TRBD1. This CDR3 contains 13 residues. Trimming at V came to 3 bases and at J to 7 bases, leaving 5 bases not matched to a gene. The germline CDR1 and CDR2 sequences are MNHNY and SVGAGI (reference sequence). The CDR3 loop is CASSYYRGRGYTF. The CDR3 region has the DNA TGTGCCAGCAGTTATTACAGGGGACGTGGCTACACCTTC.

This clonotype was counted ten times or more. The gene calls are TRBV7-9 and TRBJ1-6; D is possibly TRBD1 (5 bases). Germline V CDR1 and CDR2: SEHNR, FQNEAQ (reference sequence). This CDR3 comprises 14 residues. V lost 6 bases and J lost 10, with 16 bases in between. The CDR3 coding sequence is TGTGCCAGCAGTCAACCGGGGGAGGGCTCACCCCTCCACTTT. Translated, it gives CASSQPGEGSPLHF. Complete variable domain (other parts from reference TRBV7-9 and TRBJ1-6): DTGVSQNPRHKITKRGQNVTFRCDPISEHNRLYWYRQTLGQGPEFLTYFQNEAQLEKSRLLSDRFSAERPKGSFSTLEIQRTEQGDSAMYLCASSQPGEGSPLHFGNGTRLTVT.

This clonotype was detected a few times. The CDR3 region is CSVGLVGETQYF. CDR3 DNA: TGCAGCGTTGGACTAGTGGGAGAGACCCAGTACTTC. The chain carries TRBV29-1 and TRBJ2-5; the D gene is possibly TRBD2 (6 bases). The CDR3 consists of 12 residues. Germline V gene sequence: CDR1 SQVTM, CDR2 ANQGSEA. Trimming removed 4 bases from V and 4 bases from J, with 10 bases in between.

This clonotype was seen many times. The rearrangement links TRBV20-1 to TRBJ2-1; 8 nucleotides agree with TRBD2. The CDR3 covers 13 residues. Germline V lookup: CDR1 DFQATT, CDR2 SNEGSKA (reference sequence). V was clipped by 5 bases and J by 3 bases; unmatched bases: 3. The CDR3 sequence is CSAPLAGYNEQFF. The CDR3 region has the DNA TGCAGTGCTCCGCTAGCGGGCTACAATGAGCAGTTCTTC.